The T cell receptor beta chain described here comes from a study of PD-1 blockade in mismatch repair-deficient tumors. Here immunoSEQ multiplex PCR was the method, and the copy in TCRdb shows in-frame clones only, minus some. The table records about 34,000 clones, 65% to 85% of them present only once. The junction had 6 bases not matched to a gene; V was cut back by 2 bases and J by 8 bases. Germline-derived CDR1 and CDR2 are MNHEY and SMNVEV (reference sequence). This CDR3 region has 15 residues. This sequence joins TRBV27 and TRBJ1-4; 9 positions match TRBD1. The TCR sequence derives from an adult with mismatch repair-deficient cancer. Sequenced material: PBMCs, taken less than 7 weeks after starting pembrolizumab. CDR3 amino acids: CASSLKGQGSEKLFF. The CDR3 bases are TGTGCCAGCAGTTTAAAGGGACAGGGCAGCGAAAAACTGTTTTTT.